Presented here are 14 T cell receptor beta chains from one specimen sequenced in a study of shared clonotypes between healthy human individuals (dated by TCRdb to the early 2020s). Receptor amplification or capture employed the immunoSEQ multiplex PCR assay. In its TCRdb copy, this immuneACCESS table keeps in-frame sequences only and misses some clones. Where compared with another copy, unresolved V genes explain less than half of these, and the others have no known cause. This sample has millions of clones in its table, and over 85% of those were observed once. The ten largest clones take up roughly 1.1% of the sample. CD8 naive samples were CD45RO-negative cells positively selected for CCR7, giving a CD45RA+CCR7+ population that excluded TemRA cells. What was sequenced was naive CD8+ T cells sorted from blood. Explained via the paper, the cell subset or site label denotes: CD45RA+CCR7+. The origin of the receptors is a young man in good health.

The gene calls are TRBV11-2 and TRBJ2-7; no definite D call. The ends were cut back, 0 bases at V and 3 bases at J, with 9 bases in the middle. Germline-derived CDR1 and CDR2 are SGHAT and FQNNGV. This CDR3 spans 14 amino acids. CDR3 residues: CASSLDLGIYEQYF. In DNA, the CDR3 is TGTGCCAGCAGCTTAGATCTGGGTATCTACGAGCAGTACTTC.

CDR3 amino acids: CASRQNRDGAYEQYF. In nucleotides, the CDR3 is TGCGCCAGCAGACAAAACCGGGACGGAGCCTACGAGCAGTACTTC. V gene TRBV4-1 combines with J gene TRBJ2-7, with D perhaps assigned TRBD1 or TRBD2 (5 bases each). Germline values: CDR1 MGHRA, CDR2 YSYEKL. The CDR3 consists of 15 residues. V was shortened by 6 bases and J by 2 bases, with 17 bases between the two germline ends.

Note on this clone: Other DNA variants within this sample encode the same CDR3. As DNA, the CDR3 is TGTGCCAGCAGCCTGGCGGGACAGGGCCACTACGAGCAGTACTTC. Amino acid sequence: CASSLAGQGHYEQYF. The V and J genes are TRBV5-6 and TRBJ2-7; the match to TRBD1 covers 9 bases. Trimming at V came to 4 bases and at J to 3 bases, leaving 8 bases not matched to a gene. The CDR3 sequence is 15 residues long. The germline gives CDR1 SGHDT, CDR2 YYEEEE.

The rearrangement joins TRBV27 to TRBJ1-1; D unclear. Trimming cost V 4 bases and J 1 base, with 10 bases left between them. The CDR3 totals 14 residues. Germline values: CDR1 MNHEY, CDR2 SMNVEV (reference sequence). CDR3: CASSSRVENTEAFF. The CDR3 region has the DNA TGTGCCAGCAGTTCAAGGGTAGAGAACACTGAAGCTTTCTTT.

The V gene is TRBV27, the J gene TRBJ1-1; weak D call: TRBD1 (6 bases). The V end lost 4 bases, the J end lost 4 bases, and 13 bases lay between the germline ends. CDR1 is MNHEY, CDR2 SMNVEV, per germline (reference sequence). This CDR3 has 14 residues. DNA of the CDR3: TGTGCCAGCAGTTCGAACGACAGGACCACTGAAGCTTTCTTT. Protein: CASSSNDRTTEAFF.

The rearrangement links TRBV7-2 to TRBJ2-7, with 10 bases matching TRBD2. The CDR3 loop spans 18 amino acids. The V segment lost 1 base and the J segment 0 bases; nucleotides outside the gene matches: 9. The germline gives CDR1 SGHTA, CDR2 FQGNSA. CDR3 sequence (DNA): TGTGCCAGCAGCTTAGAAGGAACTAGCGGGGAAAGCTCCTACGAGCAGTACTTC. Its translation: CASSLEGTSGESSYEQYF.

For the CDR3, the DNA is TGTGCCAGCTCCAACTACCGGGACAGGCCATCCTACGAGCAGTACTTC. This translates into CASSNYRDRPSYEQYF. V and J are TRBV7-9 and TRBJ2-7; 8 nucleotides match TRBD1. Germline-derived CDR1 and CDR2 are SEHNR and FQNEAQ (reference sequence). Losses at the gene ends were 8 bases for V and 1 base for J; bases not matched to a gene: 13. There are 16 residues in the CDR3.

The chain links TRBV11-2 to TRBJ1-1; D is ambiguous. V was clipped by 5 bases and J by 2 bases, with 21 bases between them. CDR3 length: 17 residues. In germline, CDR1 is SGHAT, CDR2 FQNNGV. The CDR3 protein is CASSPLGVTLVNTEAFF. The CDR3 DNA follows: TGTGCCAGCAGCCCGCTCGGGGTCACCCTAGTCAACACTGAAGCTTTCTTT. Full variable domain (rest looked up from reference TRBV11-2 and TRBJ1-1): EAGVAQSPRYKIIEKRQSVAFWCNPISGHATLYWYQQILGQGPKLLIQFQNNGVVDDSQLPKDRFSAERLKGVDSTLKIQPAKLEDSAVYLCASSPLGVTLVNTEAFFGQGTRLTVV.

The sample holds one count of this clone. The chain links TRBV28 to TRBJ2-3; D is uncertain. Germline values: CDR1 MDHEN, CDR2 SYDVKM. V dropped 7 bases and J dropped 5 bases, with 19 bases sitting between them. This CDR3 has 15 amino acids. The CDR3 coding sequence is TGTGCCAGCACCTCCATGGAACCTGCTAGAGATACGCAGTATTTT. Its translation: CASTSMEPARDTQYF.

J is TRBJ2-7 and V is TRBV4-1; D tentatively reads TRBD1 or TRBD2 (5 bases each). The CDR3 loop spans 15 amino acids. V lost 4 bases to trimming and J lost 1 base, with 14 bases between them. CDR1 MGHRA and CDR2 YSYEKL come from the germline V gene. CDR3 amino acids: CASSPGDGQSYEQYF. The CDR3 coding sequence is TGCGCCAGCAGCCCCGGGGACGGCCAGTCCTACGAGCAGTACTTC.

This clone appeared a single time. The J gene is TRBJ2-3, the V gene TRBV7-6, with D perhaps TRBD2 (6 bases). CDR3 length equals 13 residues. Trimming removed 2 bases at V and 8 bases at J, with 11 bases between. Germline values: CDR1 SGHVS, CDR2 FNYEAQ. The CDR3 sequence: CASSLPIGGTQYF. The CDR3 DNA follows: TGTGCCAGCAGCTTACCAATCGGGGGTACGCAGTATTTT.

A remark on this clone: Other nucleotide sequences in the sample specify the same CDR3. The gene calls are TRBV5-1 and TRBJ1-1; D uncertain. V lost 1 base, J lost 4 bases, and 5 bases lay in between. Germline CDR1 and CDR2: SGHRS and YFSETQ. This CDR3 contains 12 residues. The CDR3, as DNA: TGCGCCAGCAGCTTGCGGGGCACTGAAGCTTTCTTT. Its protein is CASSLRGTEAFF.

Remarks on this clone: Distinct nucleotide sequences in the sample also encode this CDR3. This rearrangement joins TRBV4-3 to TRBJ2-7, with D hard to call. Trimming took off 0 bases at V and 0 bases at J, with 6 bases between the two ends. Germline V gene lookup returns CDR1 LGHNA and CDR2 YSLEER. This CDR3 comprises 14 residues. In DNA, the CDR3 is TGCGCCAGCAGCCAAGATAGTAGCTCCTACGAGCAGTACTTC. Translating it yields CASSQDSSSYEQYF.

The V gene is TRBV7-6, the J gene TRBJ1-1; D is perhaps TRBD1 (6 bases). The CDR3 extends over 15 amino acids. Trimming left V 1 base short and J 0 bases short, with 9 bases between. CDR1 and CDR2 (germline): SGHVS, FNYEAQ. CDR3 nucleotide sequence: TGTGCCAGCAGCTTAGAGGGGGAGATGAACACTGAAGCTTTCTTT. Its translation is CASSLEGEMNTEAFF. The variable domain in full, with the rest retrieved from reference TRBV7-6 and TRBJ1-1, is GAGVSQSPRYKVTKRGQDVALRCDPISGHVSLYWYRQALGQGPEFLTYFNYEAQQDKSGLPNDRFSAERPEGSISTLTIQRTEQRDSAMYRCASSLEGEMNTEAFFGQGTRLTVV.